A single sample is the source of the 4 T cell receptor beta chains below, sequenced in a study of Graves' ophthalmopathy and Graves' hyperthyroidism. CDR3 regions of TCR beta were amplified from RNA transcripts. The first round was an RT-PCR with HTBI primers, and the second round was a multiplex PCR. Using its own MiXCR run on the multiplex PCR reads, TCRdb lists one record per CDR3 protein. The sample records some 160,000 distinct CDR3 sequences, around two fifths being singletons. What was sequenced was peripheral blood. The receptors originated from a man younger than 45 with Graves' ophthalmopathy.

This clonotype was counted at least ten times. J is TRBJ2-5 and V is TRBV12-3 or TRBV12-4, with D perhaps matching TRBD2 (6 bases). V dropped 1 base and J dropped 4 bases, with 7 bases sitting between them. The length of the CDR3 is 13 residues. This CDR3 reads CASSLEGGETQYF. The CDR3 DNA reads TGTGCCAGCAGTTTAGAGGGAGGAGAGACCCAGTACTTC.

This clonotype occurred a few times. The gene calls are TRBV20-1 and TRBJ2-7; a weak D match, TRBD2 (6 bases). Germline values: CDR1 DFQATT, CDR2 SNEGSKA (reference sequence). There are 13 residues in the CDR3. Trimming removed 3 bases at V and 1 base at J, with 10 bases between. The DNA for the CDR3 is TGCAGTGCTAGGGCTAGCGCTTCCTACGAGCAGTACTTC. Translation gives CSARASASYEQYF.

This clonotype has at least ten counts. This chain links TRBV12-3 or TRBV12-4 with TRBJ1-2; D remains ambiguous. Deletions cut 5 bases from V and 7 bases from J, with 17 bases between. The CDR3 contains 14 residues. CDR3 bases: TGTGCCAGCAGTAGAAAAATCTCCGGAGGTGGCTACACCTTC. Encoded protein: CASSRKISGGGYTF.

The CDR3 protein is CASSLGQRGYTF. Written as DNA, the CDR3 is TGTGCCAGCAGCTTGGGACAACGGGGCTACACCTTC. The chain carries TRBV7-2 and TRBJ1-2; maybe TRBD1 (6 bases). V lost 3 bases and J 8 bases, leaving 10 bases between the germline ends. The CDR3 is made up of 12 amino acids. Germline V gene sequence: CDR1 SGHTA, CDR2 FQGNSA. The variable domain in full, with the rest retrieved from reference TRBV7-2 and TRBJ1-2, is GAGVSQSPSNKVTEKGKDVELRCDPISGHTALYWYRQSLGQGLEFLIYFQGNSAPDKSGLPSDRFSAERTGGSVSTLTIQRTQQEDSAVYLCASSLGQRGYTFGSGTRLTVV.